One and the same sample provided the 22 T cell receptor beta chains below, sequenced in a study of T cells in localized non-small cell lung cancer. This table comes from immunoSEQ multiplex PCR, and its TCRdb copy is limited to in-frame clones, with some not included. The sample has tens of thousands of clones, around 89% seen once. The material was peripheral blood, obtained before any cancer treatment. Every receptor here comes from a woman between 35 and 75 years old with stage I squamous cell lung carcinoma.

The V gene is TRBV6-1, the J gene TRBJ1-1; D is perhaps TRBD1 (5 bases). V lost 2 bases and J lost 4, with 11 bases in between. This CDR3 comprises 14 residues. Germline CDR1 MNHNS, CDR2 SASEGT. The CDR3 coding sequence is TGTGCCAGCAGTGAAATCGGGGGACGCACTGAAGCTTTCTTT. This translates into CASSEIGGRTEAFF.

The chain is built from TRBV2 and TRBJ2-1; D uncertain. V was cut by 10 bases and J by 3 bases, with 4 bases left in between. CDR1 and CDR2 from the germline V gene are SNHLY and FYNNEI. CDR3 length equals 10 residues. CDR3 sequence reads: CATNYNEQFF. The DNA of the CDR3 is TGTGCCACGAACTACAATGAGCAGTTCTTC.

The rearrangement links TRBV2 to TRBJ1-2; 8 bases fit TRBD1. After removal of 5 bases from V and 3 bases from J, the junction contained 2 bases not matched to a gene. In germline, CDR1 is SNHLY, CDR2 FYNNEI. The CDR3 is 13 residues long. The CDR3 sequence: CASSTGQDYGYTF. For the CDR3, the DNA is TGTGCCAGCAGTACGGGACAGGACTATGGCTACACCTTC.

The V gene is TRBV6-6, the J gene TRBJ1-2; 8 bases fit TRBD1. Germline CDR1 MNHNY, CDR2 SVGAGI (reference sequence). There are 14 residues in the CDR3. Trimming at V came to 2 bases and at J to 8 bases, leaving 7 bases not matched to a gene. CDR3: CASSYQDREGGYTF. The CDR3 DNA reads TGTGCCAGCAGTTACCAGGACAGGGAAGGGGGCTACACCTTC.

The count of this clone is one. CDR3 region: CASSLGGTGRNYGYTF. The DNA of the CDR3 is TGCGCCAGCAGCTTGGGGGGGACCGGACGGAACTATGGCTACACCTTC. V is TRBV5-1 and J is TRBJ1-2; tentative D call: TRBD1 (5 bases). V lost 0 bases and J 2 bases, leaving 14 bases between the germline ends. The V gene's germline CDR1 is SGHRS and CDR2 YFSETQ. The CDR3 is made up of 16 amino acids.

The J gene is TRBJ2-3, the V gene TRBV5-1; TRBD1 might be the D (6 bases). V lost 3 bases and J 0 bases, leaving 11 bases between the germline ends. The CDR3 length is 15 residues. Germline CDR1 and CDR2: SGHRS and YFSETQ. The CDR3 spells CASSSQGTSTDTQYF. CDR3 in DNA: TGCGCCAGCAGCTCACAGGGTACTAGCACAGATACGCAGTATTTT. The full variable domain, with the rest looked up from reference TRBV5-1 and TRBJ2-3, is KAGVTQTPRYLIKTRGQQVTLSCSPISGHRSVSWYQQTPGQGLQFLFEYFSETQRNKGNFPGRFSGRQFSNSRSEMNVSTLELGDSALYLCASSSQGTSTDTQYFGPGTRLTVL.

This chain uses TRBV5-1 with TRBJ1-1; D remains ambiguous. This CDR3 is 16 amino acids long. CDR1 is SGHRS, CDR2 YFSETQ, per germline. V lost 2 bases, J lost 0 bases, and 14 bases lay in between. This CDR3 is CASSFRGGGMNTEAFF. Here the CDR3 DNA reads TGCGCCAGCAGCTTCCGGGGAGGTGGAATGAACACTGAAGCTTTCTTT.

CDR3 nucleotide sequence: TGCGCCAGCAGCCAAGGACTTTTAGCCAAGGCTTCCTACGAGCAGTACTTC. It encodes CASSQGLLAKASYEQYF. V gene TRBV4-1 combines with J gene TRBJ2-7; no firm D call. V lost 1 base, J lost 1 base, and 17 bases lay in between. The V gene's germline CDR1 is MGHRA and CDR2 YSYEKL. This CDR3 region has 17 residues.

The chain couples TRBV18 to TRBJ2-3; D unresolved. Trimming took 2 bases from V and 3 from J, leaving 12 bases between them. This CDR3 is 15 amino acids long. Germline V lookup: CDR1 KGHSH, CDR2 LQKENI. CDR3 residues: CASSPSRILTDTQYF. CDR3 in DNA: TGTGCCAGCTCACCAAGCAGGATCCTAACAGATACGCAGTATTTT.

The V gene is TRBV19, the J gene TRBJ1-3, with D possibly matching TRBD1 (5 bases). Germline V gene sequence: CDR1 LNHDA, CDR2 SQIVND (reference sequence). The CDR3 loop spans 14 amino acids. V gave up 5 bases and J gave up 0 bases, with 8 bases separating them. CDR3 amino acids: CASSFTGSGNTIYF. In DNA, the CDR3 is TGTGCCAGTAGTTTCACAGGCTCTGGAAACACCATATATTTT.

V gene TRBV9 combines with J gene TRBJ2-3; D is ambiguous. There are 14 residues in the CDR3. Trimming took off 1 base at V and 2 bases at J, with 8 bases between the two ends. Germline V CDR1 and CDR2: SGDLS, YYNGEE. Here the CDR3 DNA reads TGTGCCAGCAGCGTACGACCGGTCACAGATACGCAGTATTTT. As protein: CASSVRPVTDTQYF.

In nucleotides, the CDR3 is TGCGCCAGCAGCCACCTTACAGGGAACAACTATGGCTACACCTTC. It yields the protein CASSHLTGNNYGYTF. The chain links TRBV4-1 to TRBJ1-2; a possible D gene is TRBD1 (6 bases). V lost 3 bases, J lost 2 bases, and 13 bases lay in between. From germline, CDR1 is MGHRA and CDR2 YSYEKL. This CDR3 has 15 residues.

The V and J genes are TRBV2 and TRBJ1-2; TRBD1 might be the D (5 bases). Germline V gene sequence: CDR1 SNHLY, CDR2 FYNNEI. The CDR3 extends over 18 amino acids. Trimming removed 7 bases from V and 6 bases from J, with 30 bases in between. The CDR3 loop reads CASKGMTYLGGVRDGYTF. CDR3 bases: TGTGCCAGCAAGGGGATGACCTATCTCGGCGGGGTGCGTGATGGCTACACCTTC. Full variable domain (rest looked up from reference TRBV2 and TRBJ1-2): EPEVTQTPSHQVTQMGQEVILRCVPISNHLYFYWYRQILGQKVEFLVSFYNNEISEKSEIFDDQFSVERPDGSNFTLKIRSTKLEDSAMYFCASKGMTYLGGVRDGYTFGSGTRLTVV.

This clone occurred once. The rearrangement uses TRBV5-1 and TRBJ2-7, with D perhaps matching TRBD1 (5 bases). Germline assignment: CDR1 SGHRS and CDR2 YFSETQ. V lost 0 bases and J lost 4, with 11 bases in between. The CDR3 extends over 14 amino acids. DNA of the CDR3: TGCGCCAGCAGCTTGGCCCTCAGGGAATACGAGCAGTACTTC. Amino acid sequence: CASSLALREYEQYF.

The chain employs TRBV4-2 and TRBJ1-2, with 7 bases identical to TRBD1. The CDR3 covers 16 residues. The germline gives CDR1 LGHNA, CDR2 YNFKEQ. V shed 2 bases, J shed 3 bases, and the junction held 9 bases outside the gene matches. The CDR3 reads CASSQTQTGVDYGYTF. CDR3 in DNA: TGTGCCAGCAGCCAAACACAAACAGGGGTTGACTATGGCTACACCTTC.

This clone was counted only a few times. The chain carries TRBV10-3 and TRBJ2-5, with D perhaps TRBD2 (5 bases). Germline CDR1 and CDR2: ENHRY and SYGVKD. The CDR3 totals 13 residues. Trimming left V 6 bases short and J 5 bases short, with 13 bases between. CDR3 sequence: CAIRLGVGETQYF. CDR3 nucleotide sequence: TGTGCCATCAGGCTCGGGGTGGGCGAGACCCAGTACTTC.

J is TRBJ1-5 and V is TRBV5-1; the D gene is possibly TRBD1 (5 bases). CDR1 is SGHRS and CDR2 is YFSETQ in the germline V gene. The CDR3 is 16 amino acids. The germline V and J ends were trimmed by 0 bases and 2 bases, with 12 bases remaining between them. The CDR3 is CASSLGEGGGNQPQHF. DNA for the CDR3: TGCGCCAGCAGCTTGGGTGAGGGAGGGGGCAATCAGCCCCAGCATTTT. The full variable domain, rest sourced from reference TRBV5-1 and TRBJ1-5, is KAGVTQTPRYLIKTRGQQVTLSCSPISGHRSVSWYQQTPGQGLQFLFEYFSETQRNKGNFPGRFSGRQFSNSRSEMNVSTLELGDSALYLCASSLGEGGGNQPQHFGDGTRLSIL.

This chain links TRBV9 with TRBJ2-3; 10 bases match TRBD2. This CDR3 is built from 16 residues. V shed 0 bases and J 3 bases; nucleotides not matched to a gene: 4. Germline values: CDR1 SGDLS, CDR2 YYNGEE. CDR3 sequence: CASSVAPSGGTDTQYF. The CDR3 nucleotides read TGTGCCAGCAGCGTAGCCCCTAGCGGGGGAACAGATACGCAGTATTTT.

This rearrangement joins TRBV19 to TRBJ1-5; TRBD1 agrees at 7 bases. This CDR3 is 16 amino acids long. J lost 2 bases, V lost 7 bases, and 11 bases had no gene match. Looked up from germline, CDR1 is LNHDA and CDR2 is SQIVND (reference sequence). The CDR3 protein is CASIDRANRGNQPQHF. The CDR3 region has the DNA TGTGCCAGTATAGACAGGGCCAATCGGGGCAATCAGCCCCAGCATTTT.

The rearrangement joins TRBV6-5 to TRBJ1-2; 7 bases align to TRBD1. The CDR3 loop spans 15 amino acids. V gave up 5 bases and J gave up 2 bases; unmatched junction bases: 8. The germline V gene encodes CDR1 MNHEY and CDR2 SVGAGI. The CDR3 protein is CASSARGGQNYGYTF. CDR3 nucleotides: TGTGCCAGCAGTGCCAGGGGGGGCCAAAACTATGGCTACACCTTC.

V gene TRBV11-1 combines with J gene TRBJ1-1, with D unresolved. Per the germline V gene, CDR1 is SGHAT and CDR2 is FQDESV (reference sequence). The CDR3 extends over 17 amino acids. V gave up 0 bases and J gave up 10 bases, with 24 bases separating them. In DNA, the CDR3 is TGTGCCAGCAGCTTAGCCCCACTCTACGACGGAACCCTGAGAGCTTTCTTT. Its protein product is CASSLAPLYDGTLRAFF.

V is TRBV7-2 and J is TRBJ1-1; no firm D call. The CDR3 has 15 amino acids. V lost 1 base and J 1 base, leaving 10 bases between the germline ends. Germline V gene lookup returns CDR1 SGHTA and CDR2 FQGNSA. The DNA for the CDR3 is TGTGCCAGCAGCTTAGTAGTAGGGAAGAACACTGAAGCTTTCTTT. Protein product: CASSLVVGKNTEAFF.